A single sample gave rise to the 22 T cell receptor beta chains below, sequenced in a study of tumor and adjacent non-tumor tissue in lung cancer. No cell sorting was done before RNA was extracted from the tissue. Three rounds of nested PCR, following a modified ARM-PCR protocol, produced the TCRbeta library. Using its own MiXCR run on the multiplex PCR reads, TCRdb lists one record per CDR3 protein. The table has around 210,000 distinct CDR3 sequences, around 70% seen once. The sample taken for sequencing was lung tumor tissue. The source is a man in his 60s with non-small cell lung cancer.

Turning to this clonotype: The junction and the germline gene differ at one end; a read error may be behind it. This chain uses TRBV6-6 with TRBJ1-1; D is ambiguous. Germline-derived CDR1 and CDR2 are MNHNY and SVGAGI (reference sequence). The CDR3 spans 13 residues. CDR3: CASSGPGSTEGFF. Written as DNA, the CDR3 is TGTGCCAGCAGTGGACCGGGCAGCACTGAAGGTTTCTTT.

The chain carries TRBV7-9 and TRBJ1-1, with D possibly being TRBD1 (5 bases). There are 15 residues in the CDR3. Trimming took off 6 bases at V and 1 base at J, with 15 bases between the two ends. Germline V gives CDR1 SEHNR, CDR2 FQNEAQ (reference sequence). CDR3 coding DNA: TGTGCCAGCAGGTTATGGCAGGGACGGAACACTGAAGCTTTCTTT. Its translation is CASRLWQGRNTEAFF.

Comments on this clonotype: This sequence may be a read error, since a much larger clone differs from it by one base. No conserved phenylalanine or tryptophan is present at the end of the CDR3, so a read error is the likely explanation. The rearrangement links TRBV6-1 to TRBJ2-5; D remains ambiguous. CDR3 size: 11 residues. Germline CDR1 MNHNS, CDR2 SASEGT. The V and J ends lost 4 bases and 2 bases respectively, with 2 bases between them. In DNA form, the CDR3 reads TGTGCCAGCAGTGGGCAAGAGACCCAGTACCTC. It encodes CASSGQETQYL.

On this clonotype: This CDR3 fails to terminate in the conserved phenylalanine or tryptophan, so it likely reflects a read error. The chain has TRBV7-8 and TRBJ1-5; D not certain. The CDR3 length is 15 residues. Trimming pared 1 base from V and 10 bases from J, leaving 17 bases between. Germline CDR1 is SGHVS and CDR2 is FQNEAQ. The DNA of the CDR3 is TGTGCCAGCAGCTTAGGCACACCGAACAATAAACCCCAGCATCTT. Encoded protein: CASSLGTPNNKPQHL.

About this clonotype itself: At one boundary the junction diverges from the germline segment, which might be a read error. The chain is built from TRBV4-3 and TRBJ2-2; 7 bases map to TRBD2. The germline CDR1 and CDR2 sequences are LGHNA and YSLEER. This CDR3 contains 17 residues. CDR3 in amino acids: CTSSRTETGGGTGELFF. The DNA for the CDR3 is TGCACCAGCAGCCGAACGGAAACGGGCGGGGGCACCGGGGAGCTGTTTTTT.

This clonotype has ten or more counts. The rearrangement joins TRBV20-1 to TRBJ1-2; D perhaps matches TRBD1 (5 bases). CDR1 and CDR2 from the germline V gene are DFQATT and SNEGSKA (reference sequence). With 4 bases removed from V and 4 bases from J, the gap between germline ends came to 10 bases. This CDR3 has 12 amino acids. The CDR3 reads CSATRQSYGYTF. CDR3 nucleotides: TGCAGTGCTACTAGACAGAGCTATGGCTACACCTTC.

A note on this clonotype: Germline and junction disagree at one end, which may indicate a read error. The chain joins TRBV11-1 to TRBJ2-6, with D possibly matching TRBD1 (7 bases). There are 16 residues in the CDR3. In germline, CDR1 is SGHAT, CDR2 FQDESV (reference sequence). CDR3: CAITETGRSGANVQTF. CDR3 coding DNA: TGTGCCATCACCGAGACAGGGAGGTCTGGGGCCAACGTCCAGACTTTC.

The V call is TRBV7-8, the J call TRBJ2-5; 8 bases line up with TRBD2. This CDR3 comprises 18 residues. V dropped 11 bases and J dropped 4; count of bases not matched to a gene: 24. Germline lookup yields CDR1 SGHVS and CDR2 FQNEAQ. In nucleotides, the CDR3 is TGTGCCGGCAACAAGAAACCAACGGGGGGGACTAGGGCAGAGACCCAGTACTTC. As protein: CAGNKKPTGGTRAETQYF.

This clonotype was recorded many times. The V gene is TRBV20-1, the J gene TRBJ1-3; D possibly corresponds to TRBD1 (5 bases). V lost 2 bases to trimming and J lost 2 bases, with 10 bases between them. The CDR3 is made up of 14 amino acids. The germline V gene encodes CDR1 DFQATT and CDR2 SNEGSKA (reference sequence). DNA of the CDR3: TGCAGTGCTAGATCGGGGGACGCTGGAAACACCATATATTTT. This codes for CSARSGDAGNTIYF.

This clonotype was counted a few times. The chain uses TRBV28 and TRBJ2-1; no clear D gene. The germline CDR1 and CDR2 sequences are MDHEN and SYDVKM. Trimming removed 5 bases from V and 3 bases from J, with 11 bases in between. This CDR3 comprises 14 residues. The CDR3 coding sequence is TGTGCCAGCAGTATTCCGGACGGCTACAATGAGCAGTTCTTC. This encodes CASSIPDGYNEQFF.

To note about this clonotype: Being one base from a much bigger clone, this may be a read error. V usage is TRBV7-8 and J usage is TRBJ1-1; a possible D gene is TRBD1 (5 bases). Germline V gene lookup returns CDR1 SGHVS and CDR2 FQNEAQ. CDR3 length: 14 amino acids. In DNA form, the CDR3 reads TGTGCCAGCAGCTTAGTGCAGGGCGGCACTGTAGCTTTCTTT. Its translation is CASSLVQGGTVAFF.

V usage is TRBV29-1 and J usage is TRBJ2-7; D is possibly TRBD2 (5 bases). V dropped 6 bases and J dropped 0 bases, with 12 bases sitting between them. In germline, CDR1 is SQVTM, CDR2 ANQGSEA. The CDR3 has 13 residues. The CDR3 loop is CSVIPGSSYEQYF. CDR3 coding DNA: TGCAGCGTCATTCCGGGAAGCTCCTACGAGCAGTACTTC.

This clonotype has more than one count but fewer than ten. The V and J genes are TRBV11-2 and TRBJ1-1, with TRBD1 matching over 8 bases. V was pared by 5 bases and J by 4 bases, with 6 bases of the junction left unmatched. Germline V gives CDR1 SGHAT, CDR2 FQNNGV. This CDR3 contains 14 residues. As DNA, the CDR3 is TGTGCCAGCAGCCTTACAGGGGGTCTCACTGAAGCTTTCTTT. Translating it yields CASSLTGGLTEAFF.

Comments on this clonotype: A read error may be the cause here, since a much bigger clone is one base away. Written as DNA, the CDR3 is TGTGCCAGCAGCCAAGATCAGGGGGACTCCTCCTACGAGCAGTACTTC. Protein sequence: CASSQDQGDSSYEQYF. The genes are TRBV4-2 and TRBJ2-7; maybe TRBD1 (7 bases). CDR1 is LGHNA, CDR2 YNFKEQ, per germline. Trimming took 0 bases from V and 0 from J, leaving 12 bases between them. The CDR3 covers 16 residues.

The chain joins TRBV11-3 to TRBJ2-3, with D unclear. The CDR3 runs 14 residues. Trimming removed 1 base at V and 4 bases at J, with 9 bases between. Per germline, CDR1 SGHNT and CDR2 YENEEA. The CDR3: CASSLANLPDTQYF. CDR3 sequence (DNA): TGTGCCAGCAGCTTAGCCAATTTGCCAGATACGCAGTATTTT.

Remarks on this clonotype: Relative to the germline gene, one junction end is altered; a read error may explain this. This chain joins TRBV11-2 and TRBJ2-1, with D possibly matching TRBD1 (6 bases). Germline assignment: CDR1 SGHAT and CDR2 FQNNGV. CDR3 length: 12 residues. CDR3 coding DNA: TGTACCAGCAGCTTAGGGGACAATGAACAGTTTTTC. Protein product: CTSSLGDNEQFF.

Turning to this clonotype: Just one base apart from a much larger clone, this may be a read error. This chain joins TRBV11-3 and TRBJ2-7, with 12 bases lining up with TRBD2. Germline V lookup: CDR1 SGHNT, CDR2 YENEEA. The CDR3 runs 15 residues. J gave up 7 bases and V 7 bases, and 11 bases lay outside the gene matches. CDR3 in amino acids: CASIRTSGRTGEQYF. The CDR3 nucleotides read TGTGCCAGCATTAGAACTAGCGGGAGGACGGGGGAGCAGTACTTC.

The CDR3: CASSFRGGAGTGGQFF. CDR3 DNA sequence: TGTGCCAGCAGTTTCCGAGGGGGCGCGGGCACCGGGGGGCAGTTTTTT. J is TRBJ2-2 and V is TRBV12-3 or TRBV12-4, with D possibly being TRBD1 or TRBD2 (7 bases each). The CDR3 is 16 residues long. Trimming shortened V by 3 bases and J by 16 bases, and 27 bases separated the two germline ends.

Turning to this clonotype: The conserved closing phenylalanine or tryptophan is absent in this CDR3, likely reflecting a read error. The chain recombines TRBV11-2 with TRBJ2-5; 9 nucleotides line up with TRBD2. Germline loops: CDR1 SGHAT, CDR2 FQNNGV. This CDR3 region has 16 residues. Germline trimming cut 5 bases from V and 2 bases from J; bases unmatched to any gene: 9. CDR3 residues: CASSQVTSGLQETQYL. In nucleotides, the CDR3 is TGTGCCAGCAGCCAGGTGACTAGCGGCCTTCAAGAGACCCAGTACTTA.

In regard to this clonotype: A much larger clonotype is one base distant, so this may be a read error. V gene TRBV20-1 combines with J gene TRBJ2-7; 9 bases are shared with TRBD2. The germline V gene encodes CDR1 DFQATT and CDR2 SNEGSKA (reference sequence). The CDR3 spans 14 residues. CDR3 sequence (DNA): TGCAATGCTAGCGGGACTGAGAACACCTACGAGCAGTACTTC. Its translation is CNASGTENTYEQYF.

The chain carries TRBV24-1 and TRBJ2-1, with TRBD2 matching 13 bases. The CDR3 runs to 17 residues. Per the germline V gene, CDR1 is KGHDR and CDR2 is SFDVKD. The junction had 4 bases not matched to a gene; V was cut back by 1 base and J by 5 bases. CDR3 coding DNA: TGTGCCACCAGTGATTTTGGACTAGCGGGAGCCCACAATGAGCAGTTCTTC. Its translation is CATSDFGLAGAHNEQFF.

The chain uses TRBV6-1 and TRBJ1-1; no firm D call. The germline gives CDR1 MNHNS, CDR2 SASEGT. The CDR3 length is 16 residues. CDR3 DNA: TGTACTAGCAGTGAAGGGTCGGGAAAGGGTTTCGCTGAAGCTTTCTTT. This sequence encodes CTSSEGSGKGFAEAFF.